A single sample is the source of the 5 T cell receptor beta chains below, sequenced in a study of response to subunit inactivated influenza vaccine. TCRdb re-called the RT-PCR reads with MiXCR, one entry per CDR3 protein. The sample includes 200,000 to 300,000 distinct CDR3 sequences, more than 10% of them seen just once. Sequenced material: non-naive T cells sorted from PBMCs, taken 14 to 15 days before vaccination. Receptors were obtained from a man aged 45 to 65 who received an inactivated influenza vaccine.

This clonotype came up a few times. This chain links TRBV28 with TRBJ2-3; a weak D match, TRBD2 (6 bases). The length of the CDR3 is 18 residues. Trimming cost V 5 bases and J 4 bases, with 25 bases left between them. Germline V lookup: CDR1 MDHEN, CDR2 SYDVKM. The CDR3 protein is CASSLPRGGGVSADTQYF. The DNA of the CDR3 is TGTGCCAGCAGTCTCCCCCGTGGGGGAGGCGTCAGTGCAGATACGCAGTATTTT.

The V and J genes are TRBV6-2 or TRBV6-3 and TRBJ2-5; the match to TRBD2 covers 9 bases. Germline V gives CDR1 MNHEY, CDR2 SVGEGT. The CDR3 totals 14 residues. V lost 8 bases and J lost 5; bases outside the gene matches: 9. This CDR3 is CASLGGRASETQYF. The CDR3 nucleotides read TGTGCCAGCTTGGGCGGGAGGGCCTCGGAGACCCAGTACTTC.

In this sample, this clonotype turned up a few times. The rearrangement links TRBV4-2 to TRBJ2-1; the match to TRBD1 covers 9 bases. There are 15 residues in the CDR3. The V and J ends lost 3 bases and 8 bases, in that order; junction bases with no gene match: 8. CDR1 is LGHNA and CDR2 is YNFKEQ in the germline V gene. The CDR3 reads CASSHPGTGNHEQFF. The CDR3 DNA reads TGTGCCAGCAGCCACCCCGGGACAGGGAACCATGAGCAGTTCTTC.

This sequence joins TRBV6-5 and TRBJ2-1; D may be TRBD2 (6 bases). CDR3 length: 14 residues. Trimming cost V 4 bases and J 9 bases, with 16 bases left between them. Germline CDR1 is MNHEY and CDR2 is SVGAGI. CDR3 DNA: TGTGCCAGCAGTTTAGGGAGTAAGGGAGGTGAGCAGTTCTTC. It yields the protein CASSLGSKGGEQFF.

This clonotype was seen only a few times. The chain links TRBV20-1 to TRBJ2-3; D is unresolved. Trimming left V 1 base short and J 4 bases short, with 18 bases between. Germline V gene lookup returns CDR1 DFQATT and CDR2 SNEGSKA (reference sequence). The CDR3 has 16 amino acids. Written as DNA, the CDR3 is TGCAGTGCTAGAGTCATGGGTTACGCCAGCGCAGATACGCAGTATTTT. It is translated as CSARVMGYASADTQYF.